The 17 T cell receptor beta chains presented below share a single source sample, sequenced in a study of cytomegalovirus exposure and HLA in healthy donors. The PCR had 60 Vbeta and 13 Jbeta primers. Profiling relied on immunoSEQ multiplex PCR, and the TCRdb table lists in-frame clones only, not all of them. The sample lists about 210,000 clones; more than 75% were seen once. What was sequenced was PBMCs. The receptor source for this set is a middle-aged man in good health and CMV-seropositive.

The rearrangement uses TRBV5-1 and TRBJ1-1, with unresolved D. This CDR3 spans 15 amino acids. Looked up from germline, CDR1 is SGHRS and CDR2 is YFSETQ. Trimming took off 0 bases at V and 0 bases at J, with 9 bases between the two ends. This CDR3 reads CASSLAGSVNTEAFF. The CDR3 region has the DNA TGCGCCAGCAGCTTGGCAGGTAGTGTGAACACTGAAGCTTTCTTT.

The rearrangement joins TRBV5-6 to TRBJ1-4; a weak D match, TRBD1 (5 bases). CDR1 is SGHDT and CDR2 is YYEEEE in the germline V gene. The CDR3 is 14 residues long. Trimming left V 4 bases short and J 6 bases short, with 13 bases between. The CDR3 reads CASSRDSFYEKLFF. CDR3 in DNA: TGTGCCAGCAGCAGAGACAGCTTCTATGAAAAACTGTTTTTT.

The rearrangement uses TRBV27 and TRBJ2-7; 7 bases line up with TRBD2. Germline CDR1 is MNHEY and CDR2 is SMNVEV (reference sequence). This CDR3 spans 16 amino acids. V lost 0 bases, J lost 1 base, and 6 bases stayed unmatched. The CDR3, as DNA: TGTGCCAGCAGTTTATCCGCTAGCGGTAGATCCTACGAGCAGTACTTC. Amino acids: CASSLSASGRSYEQYF.

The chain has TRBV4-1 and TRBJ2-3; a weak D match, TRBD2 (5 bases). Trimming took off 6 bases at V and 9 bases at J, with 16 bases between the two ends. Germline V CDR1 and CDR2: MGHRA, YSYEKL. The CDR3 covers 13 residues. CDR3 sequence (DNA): TGCGCCAGCAGTCACCCAACCGGGGAGACGCAGTATTTT. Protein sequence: CASSHPTGETQYF.

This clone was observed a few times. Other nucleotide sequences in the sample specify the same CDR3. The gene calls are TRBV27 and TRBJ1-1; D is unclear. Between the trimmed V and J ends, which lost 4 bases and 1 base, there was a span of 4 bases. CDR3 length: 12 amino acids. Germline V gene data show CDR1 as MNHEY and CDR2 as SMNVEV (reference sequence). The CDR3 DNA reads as TGTGCCAGCAGTTCAGGGAACACTGAAGCTTTCTTT. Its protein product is CASSSGNTEAFF.

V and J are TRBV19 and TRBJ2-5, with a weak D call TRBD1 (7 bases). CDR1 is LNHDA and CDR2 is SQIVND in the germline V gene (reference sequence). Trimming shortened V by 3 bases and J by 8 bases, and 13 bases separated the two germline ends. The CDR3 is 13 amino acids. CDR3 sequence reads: CASSIRQGGTQYF. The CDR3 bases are TGTGCCAGTAGTATTAGGCAGGGGGGAACCCAGTACTTC.

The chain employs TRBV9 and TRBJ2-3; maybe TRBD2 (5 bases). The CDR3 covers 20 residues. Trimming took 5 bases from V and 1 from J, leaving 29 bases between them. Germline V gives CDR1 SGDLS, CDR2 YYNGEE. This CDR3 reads CASSGISGKRSLLGTDTQYF. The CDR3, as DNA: TGTGCCAGCAGTGGTATCTCAGGAAAGCGGTCGCTGCTCGGCACAGATACGCAGTATTTT.

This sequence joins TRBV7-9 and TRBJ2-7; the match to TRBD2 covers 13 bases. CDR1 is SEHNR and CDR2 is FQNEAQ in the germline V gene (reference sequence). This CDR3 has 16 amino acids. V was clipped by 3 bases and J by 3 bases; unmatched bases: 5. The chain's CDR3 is CASSFPTSGRNYEQYF. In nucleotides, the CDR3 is TGTGCCAGCAGCTTCCCGACTAGCGGGAGGAACTACGAGCAGTACTTC.

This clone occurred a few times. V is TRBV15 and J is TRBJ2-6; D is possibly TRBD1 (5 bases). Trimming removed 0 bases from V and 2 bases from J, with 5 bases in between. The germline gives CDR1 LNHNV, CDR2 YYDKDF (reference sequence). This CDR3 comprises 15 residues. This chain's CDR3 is CATSRDRAGANVLTF. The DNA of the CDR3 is TGTGCCACCAGCAGAGACAGGGCTGGGGCCAACGTCCTGACTTTC.

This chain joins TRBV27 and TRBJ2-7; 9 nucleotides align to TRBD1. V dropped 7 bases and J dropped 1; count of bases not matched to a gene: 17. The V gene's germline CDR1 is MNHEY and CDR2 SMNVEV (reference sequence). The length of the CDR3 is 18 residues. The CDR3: CASTIRDRAIQGSYEQYV. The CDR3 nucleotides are TGTGCCAGCACCATCCGGGACAGGGCCATACAAGGGTCCTACGAGCAGTACGTC.

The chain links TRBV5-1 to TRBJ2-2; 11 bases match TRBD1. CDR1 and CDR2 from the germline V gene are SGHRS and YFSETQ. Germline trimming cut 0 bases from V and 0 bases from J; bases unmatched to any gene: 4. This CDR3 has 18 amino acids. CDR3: CASSLGTGGYTNTGELFF. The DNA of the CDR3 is TGCGCCAGCAGCTTGGGGACAGGGGGCTATACGAACACCGGGGAGCTGTTTTTT.

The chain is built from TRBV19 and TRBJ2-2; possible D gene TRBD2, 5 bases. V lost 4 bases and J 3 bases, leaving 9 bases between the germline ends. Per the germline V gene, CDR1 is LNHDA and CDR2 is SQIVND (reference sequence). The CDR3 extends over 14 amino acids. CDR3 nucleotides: TGTGCCAGTAGTAACGGACTTTACACCGGGGAGCTGTTTTTT. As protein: CASSNGLYTGELFF.

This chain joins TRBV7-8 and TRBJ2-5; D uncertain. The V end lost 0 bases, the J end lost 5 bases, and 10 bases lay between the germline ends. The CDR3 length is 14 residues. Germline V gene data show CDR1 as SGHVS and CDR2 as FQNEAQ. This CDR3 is CASSLASTRETQYF. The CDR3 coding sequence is TGTGCCAGCAGCTTAGCCTCAACCCGGGAGACCCAGTACTTC.

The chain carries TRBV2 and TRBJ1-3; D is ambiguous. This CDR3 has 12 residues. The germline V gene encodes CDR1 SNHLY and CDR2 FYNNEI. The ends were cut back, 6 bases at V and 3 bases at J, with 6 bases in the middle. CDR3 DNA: TGTGCCAGCAGGAGAAGTGGAAACACCATATATTTT. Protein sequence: CASRRSGNTIYF.

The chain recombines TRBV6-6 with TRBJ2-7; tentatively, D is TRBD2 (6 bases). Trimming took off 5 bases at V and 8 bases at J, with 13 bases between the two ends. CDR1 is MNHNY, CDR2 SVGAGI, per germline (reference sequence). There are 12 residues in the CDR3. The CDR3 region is CASSSRDFQQYV. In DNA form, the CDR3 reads TGTGCCAGCAGTAGCCGGGACTTCCAGCAGTACGTC.

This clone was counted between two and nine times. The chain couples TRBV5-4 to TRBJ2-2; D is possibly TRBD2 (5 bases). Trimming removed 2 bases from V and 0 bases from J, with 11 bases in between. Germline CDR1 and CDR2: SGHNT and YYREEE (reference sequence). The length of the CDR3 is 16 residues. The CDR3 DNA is TGTGCCAGCAGCTTACGGACTCTCGCGAACACCGGGGAGCTGTTTTTT. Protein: CASSLRTLANTGELFF.

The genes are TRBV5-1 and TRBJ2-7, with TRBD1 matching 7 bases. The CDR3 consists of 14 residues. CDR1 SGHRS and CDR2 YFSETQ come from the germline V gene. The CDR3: CASSLRQGSNEQYV. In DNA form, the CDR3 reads TGCGCCAGCAGCCTGCGACAGGGCTCCAACGAGCAGTACGTC.